Detailed here is one T cell receptor beta chain. Sequencing was performed with immunoSEQ multiplex PCR; in TCRdb, only in-frame clones are kept and a portion is missing. The sample consists of roughly 20,000 clones, roughly 89% of them appearing once. This sample is drawn from a study of PD-1 blockade in classical Hodgkin lymphoma. CDR1 SGHVS and CDR2 FQNEAQ come from the germline V gene. Between the trimmed V and J ends, which lost 1 base and 7 bases, there was a span of 13 bases. This CDR3 is 15 amino acids long. Every single patient, without exception, relapsed after autologous stem cell transplantation, and brentuximab vedotin exposure varied.

The clonotype originates from a human donor with classical Hodgkin lymphoma. Material: peripheral blood mononuclear cells (PBMCs), obtained before the second cycle of nivolumab. The rearrangement joins TRBV7-8 to TRBJ2-2; weak D call: TRBD2 (5 bases). CDR3: CASSLVAGTGGELFF. The CDR3 DNA reads as TGTGCCAGCAGCTTAGTTGCGGGTACCGGCGGGGAGCTGTTTTTT.